This TCR beta chain was documented in a study of CD8+CD57+ T cells in acquired aplastic anemia. Overall study: Reads per healthy sample averaged around 9.9 million (CD4+) and 11 million to 13 million (CD8+). The study's findings and limits: In common between the patients and the controls were twenty-nine CD8+ CDR3 sequences.

Germline V lookup: CDR1 SGHDT, CDR2 YYEEEE. Trimming pared 2 bases from V and 5 bases from J, leaving 23 bases between. This CDR3 region has 17 residues. Genomic DNA templated the TCR beta VDJ and CDR3 profiling. TCRdb analysed the reads with MiXCR anew, one entry per CDR3 protein. Of roughly 180,000 distinct CDR3 sequences listed, 40% to 50% are singletons. This clonotype was seen ten or more times. Its antigen is not known. The material sequenced was sorted CD4+, CD8+, or CD8+CD57+ T cells (not recorded which) from PBMCs. The clonotype comes from a human donor in good health. This rearrangement joins TRBV5-6 to TRBJ2-7; D is perhaps TRBD2 (6 bases). CDR3 sequence reads: CASSLKYRDSMGHEQYF. The CDR3 DNA reads as TGTGCCAGCAGCTTAAAGTACCGGGACTCAATGGGGCACGAGCAGTACTTC.